This is a list of T cell receptor beta chains from one sample in a study of cytomegalovirus exposure and HLA in healthy donors. Clones were read by immunoSEQ multiplex PCR, and TCRdb kept only the in-frame ones, dropping some. The data contain fewer than 200,000 clones, around 75% of them seen just once; the ten biggest clones take up less than 2%. The sequenced material came from PBMCs. Source of these receptors: a woman aged 25 to 45 in good health and CMV-seronegative. CDR3s include the opening cysteine and the closing phenylalanine or tryptophan.

V gene	J gene	CDR3 protein
TRBV5-1	TRBJ1-1	CASSFTTGRGTEAFF
TRBV7-9	TRBJ1-1	CSSSSPAGSYPSGTEAFF
TRBV4-1	TRBJ2-6	CASSQSTGPGGANVLTF
TRBV6-5	TRBJ2-2	CASSSDRGGTGELFF
TRBV7-9	TRBJ2-1	CASSFLQGLYNEQFF
TRBV7-6	TRBJ2-1	CASSLDRVGNEQFF
TRBV6-5	TRBJ2-3	CATSLALTDTQYF
TRBV20-1	TRBJ1-1	CSAGVTEAFF
TRBV4-1	TRBJ1-1	CASSQARTGGRPEAFF
TRBV6-1	TRBJ1-5	CASSATGTGRLSQPQHF
TRBV10-1	TRBJ2-2	CASSTTSGGVTGELFF
TRBV4-1	TRBJ2-3	CASSQESLAGGISDTQYF
TRBV4-2	TRBJ2-1	CASSQGGVPSGGELFF
TRBV27	TRBJ1-2	CASSEANTFYGYTF
TRBV11-2	TRBJ2-7	CASSLAGSSYEQYF
TRBV4-1	TRBJ1-2	CASSPTTGILYGYTF
TRBV5-6	TRBJ1-4	CASSKTPGEKLFF
TRBV19	TRBJ1-2	CASSKTRTVGGYTF
TRBV19	TRBJ1-1	CASSIQAGDTEAFF
TRBV7-2	TRBJ1-3	CASSLAFIVLDRGTGNTIYF
TRBV18	TRBJ2-2	CASSPAAGVAFGELFF
TRBV29-1	TRBJ2-7	CSVRGGSESYEQYF
TRBV5-6	TRBJ2-7	CASNLGGYEQYF
TRBV23-1	TRBJ1-6	CASSHSGTGVSPLHF
TRBV11-2	TRBJ2-7	CASSLGSGRVYEQYF
TRBV27	TRBJ1-5	CASSLAGSWQPQHF
TRBV4-1	TRBJ1-6	CASSQMAPRVPYNSPLHF
TRBV4-1	TRBJ2-2	CASSQEGGVRGENTGELFF
TRBV4-1	TRBJ1-1	CASSRGTGNTEAFF
TRBV11-1	TRBJ2-1	CASSPNRGDRADNEQFF
TRBV9	TRBJ2-7	CANSVTGGDYEQYF
TRBV5-1	TRBJ2-3	CASSLVLAESTDTQYF
TRBV7-2	TRBJ2-2	CASSLVLAGGGTGELFF
TRBV5-1	TRBJ2-5	CASSLLAGTPQETQYF
TRBV14	TRBJ2-7	CASSQDRFGTSGSYEQYF
TRBV12-2	TRBJ1-1	CASRLVEYRGRAFF
TRBV19	TRBJ1-4	CASSDYLLGEKLFF
TRBV5-4	TRBJ2-2	CASSRTGTSLYTGELFF
TRBV7-6	TRBJ2-5	CASSWGDSQPQETQYF
TRBV7-9	TRBJ1-1	CASSFSKVGVEGSRTEAFF
TRBV25-1	TRBJ2-4	CASSGGAGAPLGIQYF
TRBV11-2	TRBJ2-3	CASSLALAGTDTQYF
TRBV5-1	-	CASSSPTSGTGPSILSYEQYF
TRBV19	TRBJ1-2	CASTPLRDRDSYGYTF
TRBV19	TRBJ2-7	CASSPGTGLYEQYF
TRBV7-8	TRBJ2-1	CASSLGTANEQFF
TRBV27	TRBJ2-3	CASSLSGSGGAGRTDTQYF
TRBV9	TRBJ1-1	CASSPRHLNTEAFF
TRBV7-9	TRBJ1-1	CASSLDPMGRGSTEAFF
TRBV4-1	TRBJ2-5	CASSQDGTSLETQYF
TRBV27	TRBJ1-5	CASSLRSVRGLPQHF
TRBV6-1	TRBJ1-1	CASSVSGMNTEAFF
TRBV7-2	TRBJ1-2	CASSQVGTAIYGYTF
TRBV7-3	TRBJ2-7	CASSPGLDYEQYF